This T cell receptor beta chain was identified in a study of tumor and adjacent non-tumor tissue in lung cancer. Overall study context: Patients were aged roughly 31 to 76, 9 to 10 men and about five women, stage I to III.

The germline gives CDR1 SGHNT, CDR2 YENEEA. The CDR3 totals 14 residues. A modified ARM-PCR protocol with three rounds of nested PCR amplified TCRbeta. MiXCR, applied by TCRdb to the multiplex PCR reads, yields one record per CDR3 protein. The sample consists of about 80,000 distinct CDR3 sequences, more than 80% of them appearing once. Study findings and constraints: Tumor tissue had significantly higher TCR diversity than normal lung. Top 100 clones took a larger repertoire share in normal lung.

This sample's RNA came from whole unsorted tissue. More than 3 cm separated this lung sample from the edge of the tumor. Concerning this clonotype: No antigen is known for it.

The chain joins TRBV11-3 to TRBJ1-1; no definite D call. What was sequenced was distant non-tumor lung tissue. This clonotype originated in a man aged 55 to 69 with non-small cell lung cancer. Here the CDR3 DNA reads TGTACGAACAGCTCGCACGGACGGCAGACTGAAGCTTTCTTT. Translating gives CTNSSHGRQTEAFF.